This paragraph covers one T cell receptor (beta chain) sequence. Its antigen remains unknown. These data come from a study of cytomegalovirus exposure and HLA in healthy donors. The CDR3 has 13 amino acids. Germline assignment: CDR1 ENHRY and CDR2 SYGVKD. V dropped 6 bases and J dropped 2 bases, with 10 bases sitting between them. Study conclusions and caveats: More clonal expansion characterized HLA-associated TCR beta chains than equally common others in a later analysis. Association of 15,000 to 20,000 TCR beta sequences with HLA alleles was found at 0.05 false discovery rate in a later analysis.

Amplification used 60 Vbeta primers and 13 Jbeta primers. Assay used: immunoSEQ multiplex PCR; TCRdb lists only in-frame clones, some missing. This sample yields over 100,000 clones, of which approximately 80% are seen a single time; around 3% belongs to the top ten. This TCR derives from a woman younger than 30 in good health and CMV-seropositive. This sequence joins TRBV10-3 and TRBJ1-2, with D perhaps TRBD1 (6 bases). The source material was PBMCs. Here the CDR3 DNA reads TGTGCCATCAGCCCTGACAGGAACTATGGCTACACCTTC. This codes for CAISPDRNYGYTF.